This is a list of T cell receptor beta chains from one sample in a study of shared clonotypes between healthy human individuals. Method: immunoSEQ multiplex PCR; TCRdb's copy keeps in-frame clones and lacks some. The sample shows a few hundred thousand clones, more than 75% of them seen only once. The sample was memory CD8+ T cells sorted from blood. Receptors originate from a young man in good health. Each CDR3 is given with its conserved first and last residue. For some rows the clone size is stated as once, few or many, or as a class when expanded; others skip it.

abundance	v_gene	j_gene	CDR3aa
.	TRBV27	TRBJ1-6	CASSLFTGSSYNSPLHF
.	TRBV5-1	TRBJ2-7	CASSLGENYEQYF
.	TRBV25-1	TRBJ2-5	CASNYPGETQYF
.	TRBV5-6	TRBJ1-1	CASSYPLMNTEAFF
.	TRBV5-1	TRBJ1-1	CASSDRADEAFF
.	TRBV7-8	TRBJ1-2	CASSLRLISRYGYTF
.	TRBV27	TRBJ1-1	CASSWGREAFF
.	TRBV7-8	TRBJ2-7	CASSLLGQLYEQYF
.	TRBV12-5	TRBJ2-7	CASGLSGSSSYEQYF
once	TRBV29-1	TRBJ2-2	CSVESRDGTGELFF
.	TRBV6-1	TRBJ2-5	CASSEVTARPQETQYF
.	TRBV4-3	TRBJ1-2	CASSQDWAGIGYTF
.	TRBV19	TRBJ2-7	CASSIGGDHEQYF
.	TRBV30	TRBJ2-5	CAWSVLAGEETQYF
.	TRBV10-1	TRBJ2-7	CASSEFNGSTYEQYF
.	TRBV6-1	TRBJ2-5	CASSGPLLIETQYF
.	TRBV6-5	TRBJ2-5	CASGGQVAGQETQYF
.	TRBV28	TRBJ1-2	CASRRIRTNYGYTF
.	TRBV9	TRBJ2-2	CASSVDLWSGELFF
.	TRBV10-2	TRBJ1-6	CATNEYGTGTSPLHF
.	TRBV7-9	TRBJ2-7	CASSTVLAGVSYEQYF
.	TRBV2	TRBJ2-5	CASSPDSGVETQYF
.	TRBV9	TRBJ2-1	CASSITSGSPDEQFF
.	TRBV20-1	TRBJ2-7	CSARPGEQYF
.	TRBV4-3	TRBJ2-1	CASSRILAGRDNEQFF
.	TRBV7-6	TRBJ2-7	CASSLGLAGGFSYEQYF
.	TRBV5-1	TRBJ2-7	CASSLEGPWEQYF
.	TRBV14	TRBJ2-2	CASSEWRLAGTGELFF
.	TRBV6-1	TRBJ1-1	CASSEFMNTEAFF
.	TRBV10-2	TRBJ2-6	CASSGQDLTSGANVLTF